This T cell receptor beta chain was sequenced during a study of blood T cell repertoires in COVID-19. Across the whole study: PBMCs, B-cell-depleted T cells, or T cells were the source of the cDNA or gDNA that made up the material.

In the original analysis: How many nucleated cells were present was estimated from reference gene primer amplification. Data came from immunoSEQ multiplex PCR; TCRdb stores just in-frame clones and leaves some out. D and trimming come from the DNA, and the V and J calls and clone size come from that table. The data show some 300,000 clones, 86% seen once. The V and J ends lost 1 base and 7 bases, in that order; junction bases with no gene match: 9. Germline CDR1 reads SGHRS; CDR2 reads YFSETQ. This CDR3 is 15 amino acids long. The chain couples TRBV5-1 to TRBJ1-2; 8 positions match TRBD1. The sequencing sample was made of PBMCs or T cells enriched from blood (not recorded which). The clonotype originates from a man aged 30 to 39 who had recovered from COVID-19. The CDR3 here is CASSLIAGGGSGYTF. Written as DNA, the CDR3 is TGCGCCAGCAGCTTGATAGCAGGGGGCGGGAGTGGCTACACCTTC.